The clone carrying this TCR beta chain was observed a handful of times. V was pared by 6 bases and J by 0 bases, with 5 bases of the junction left unmatched. Germline-derived CDR1 and CDR2 are KGHSH and LQKENI. This CDR3 region has 17 residues. These data belong to a study of cytomegalovirus exposure and HLA in healthy donors. PCR involved 60 Vbeta and 13 Jbeta primers. Clones were read by immunoSEQ multiplex PCR, and TCRdb kept only the in-frame ones, dropping some. The sample includes roughly 190,000 clones, 9.5% seen only once; the top ten take less than 1.5%. The V and J genes are TRBV18 and TRBJ2-6; TRBD1 matches at 10 bases. The origin of this receptor is a woman between 25 and 40 years old in good health and CMV-seropositive. Sequencing was done on a sample of PBMCs. The CDR3 DNA is TGTGCCAGCTCCGGGCGGACAGGGGGCTCTGGGGCCAACGTCCTGACTTTC. It yields the protein CASSGRTGGSGANVLTF.